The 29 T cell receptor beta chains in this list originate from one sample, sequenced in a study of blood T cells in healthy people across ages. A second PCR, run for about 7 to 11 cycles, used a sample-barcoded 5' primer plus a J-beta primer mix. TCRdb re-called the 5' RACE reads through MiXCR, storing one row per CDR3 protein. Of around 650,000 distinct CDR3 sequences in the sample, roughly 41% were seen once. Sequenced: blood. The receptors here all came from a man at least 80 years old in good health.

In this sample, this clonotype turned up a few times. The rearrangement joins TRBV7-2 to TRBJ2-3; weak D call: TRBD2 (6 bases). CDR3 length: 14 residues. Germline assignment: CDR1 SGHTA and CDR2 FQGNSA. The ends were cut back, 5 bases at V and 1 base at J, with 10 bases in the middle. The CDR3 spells CASSAQRGTDTQYF. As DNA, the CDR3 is TGTGCCAGCAGCGCCCAGCGGGGCACAGATACGCAGTATTTT.

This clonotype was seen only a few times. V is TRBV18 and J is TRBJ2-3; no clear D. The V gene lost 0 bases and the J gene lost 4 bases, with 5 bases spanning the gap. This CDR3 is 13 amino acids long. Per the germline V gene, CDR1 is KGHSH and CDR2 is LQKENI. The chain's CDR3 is CASSPPGADTQYF. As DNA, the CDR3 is TGTGCCAGCTCACCACCGGGCGCAGATACGCAGTATTTT.

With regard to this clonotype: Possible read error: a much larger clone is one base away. CDR3 DNA sequence: TGTGCCGGCAGCGCGAAATCTGGACAGGGGGTTGGGCAGTATTTT. It codes for CAGSAKSGQGVGQYF. The V and J genes are TRBV7-2 and TRBJ2-3, with 10 bases aligning to TRBD1. This CDR3 is 15 amino acids long. Germline V gives CDR1 SGHTA, CDR2 FQGNSA.

This CDR3 reads CASSPQAQNTEAFF. CDR3 bases: TGTGCCAGCAGCCCCCAGGCCCAGAACACTGAAGCTTTCTTT. The rearrangement joins TRBV9 to TRBJ1-1; D gene uncertain. The CDR3 runs to 14 residues. V gave up 4 bases and J gave up 1 base, with 11 bases separating them. The germline gives CDR1 SGDLS, CDR2 YYNGEE.

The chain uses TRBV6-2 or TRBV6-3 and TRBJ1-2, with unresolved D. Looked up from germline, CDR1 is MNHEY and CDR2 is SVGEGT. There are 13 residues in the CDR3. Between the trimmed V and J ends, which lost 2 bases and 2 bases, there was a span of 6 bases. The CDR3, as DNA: TGTGCCAGCAGTTACAGCGAGAACTATGGCTACACCTTC. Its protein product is CASSYSENYGYTF.

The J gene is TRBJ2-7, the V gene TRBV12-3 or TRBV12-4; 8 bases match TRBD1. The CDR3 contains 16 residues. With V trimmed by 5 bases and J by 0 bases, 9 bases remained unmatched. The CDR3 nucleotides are TGTGCCAGCAGTCTTAGGCGGGACAGGAACTCCTACGAGCAGTACTTC. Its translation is CASSLRRDRNSYEQYF.

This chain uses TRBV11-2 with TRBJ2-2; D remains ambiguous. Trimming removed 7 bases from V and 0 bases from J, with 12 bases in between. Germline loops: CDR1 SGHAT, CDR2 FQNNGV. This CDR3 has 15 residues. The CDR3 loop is CASTRAGANTGELFF. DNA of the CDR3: TGTGCCAGCACCCGGGCAGGCGCGAACACCGGGGAGCTGTTTTTT. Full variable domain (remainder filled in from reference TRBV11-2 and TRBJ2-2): EAGVAQSPRYKIIEKRQSVAFWCNPISGHATLYWYQQILGQGPKLLIQFQNNGVVDDSQLPKDRFSAERLKGVDSTLKIQPAKLEDSAVYLCASTRAGANTGELFFGEGSRLTVL.

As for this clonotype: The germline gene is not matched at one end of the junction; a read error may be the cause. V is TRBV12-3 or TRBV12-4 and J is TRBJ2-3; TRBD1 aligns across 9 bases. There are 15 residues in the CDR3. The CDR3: CTSRPNRGHSDTQYF. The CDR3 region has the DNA TGTACCAGCAGGCCGAACAGGGGGCACTCAGATACGCAGTATTTT.

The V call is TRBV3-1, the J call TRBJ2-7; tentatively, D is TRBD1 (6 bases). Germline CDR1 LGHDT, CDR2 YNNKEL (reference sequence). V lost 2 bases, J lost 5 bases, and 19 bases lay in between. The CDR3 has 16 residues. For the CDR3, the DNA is TGTGCCAGCAGCCAAAGGAAAACAGGGCGGAGCGACGAGCAGTACTTC. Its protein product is CASSQRKTGRSDEQYF.

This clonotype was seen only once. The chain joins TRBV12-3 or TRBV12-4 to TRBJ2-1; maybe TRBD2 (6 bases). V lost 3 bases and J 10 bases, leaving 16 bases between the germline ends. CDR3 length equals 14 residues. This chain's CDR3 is CASSLGREAVEQFF. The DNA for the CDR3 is TGTGCCAGCAGTTTGGGTAGGGAGGCCGTAGAGCAGTTCTTC.

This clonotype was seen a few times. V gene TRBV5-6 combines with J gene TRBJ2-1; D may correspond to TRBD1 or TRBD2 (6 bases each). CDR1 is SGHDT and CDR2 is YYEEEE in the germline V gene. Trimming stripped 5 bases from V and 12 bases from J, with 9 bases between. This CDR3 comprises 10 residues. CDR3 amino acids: CASSGGRQFF. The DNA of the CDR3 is TGTGCCAGCAGTGGGGGGCGGCAGTTCTTC.

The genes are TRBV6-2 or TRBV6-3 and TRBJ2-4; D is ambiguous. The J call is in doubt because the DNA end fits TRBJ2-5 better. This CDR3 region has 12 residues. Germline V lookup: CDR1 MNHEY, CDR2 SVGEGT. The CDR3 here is CASSYLAETQYF. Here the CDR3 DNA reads TGTGCCAGCAGTTACCTGGCGGAGACCCAGTACTTC.

The CDR3 sequence: CSARDSTGMNTEAFF. CDR3 nucleotides: TGCAGTGCTAGAGACTCGACAGGGATGAACACTGAAGCTTTCTTT. The genes are TRBV20-1 and TRBJ1-1, with 7 nucleotides matching TRBD1. This CDR3 is built from 15 residues. V gave up 0 bases and J gave up 0 bases; unmatched junction bases: 4. CDR1 is DFQATT and CDR2 is SNEGSKA in the germline V gene (reference sequence).

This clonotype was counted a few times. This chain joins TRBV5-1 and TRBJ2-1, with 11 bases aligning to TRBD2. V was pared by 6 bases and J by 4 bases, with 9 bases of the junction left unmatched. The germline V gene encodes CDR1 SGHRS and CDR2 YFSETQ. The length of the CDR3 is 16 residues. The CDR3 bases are TGCGCCAGCAAAAGGGAGGGGACTAGCGGATACAATGAGCAGTTCTTC. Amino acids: CASKREGTSGYNEQFF.

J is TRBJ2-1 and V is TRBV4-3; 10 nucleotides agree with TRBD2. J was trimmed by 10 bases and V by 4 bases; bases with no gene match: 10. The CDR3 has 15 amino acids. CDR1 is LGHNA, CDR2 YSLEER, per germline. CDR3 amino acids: CASSLLPKLAGEQFF. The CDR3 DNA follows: TGCGCCAGCAGCCTCCTACCAAAACTAGCGGGGGAGCAGTTCTTC.

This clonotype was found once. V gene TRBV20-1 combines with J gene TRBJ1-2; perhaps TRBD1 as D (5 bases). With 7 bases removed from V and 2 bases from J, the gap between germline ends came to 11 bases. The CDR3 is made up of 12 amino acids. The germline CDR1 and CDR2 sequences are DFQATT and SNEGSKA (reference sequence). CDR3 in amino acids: CSVVGDNYGYTF. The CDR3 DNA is TGCAGTGTCGTAGGGGACAACTATGGCTACACCTTC.

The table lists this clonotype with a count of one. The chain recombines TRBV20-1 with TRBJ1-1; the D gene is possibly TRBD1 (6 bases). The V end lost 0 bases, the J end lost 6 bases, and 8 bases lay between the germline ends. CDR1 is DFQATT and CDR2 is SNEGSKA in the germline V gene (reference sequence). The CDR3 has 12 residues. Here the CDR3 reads CSARDRGSEAFF. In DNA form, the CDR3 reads TGCAGTGCTAGAGACAGGGGATCTGAAGCTTTCTTT.

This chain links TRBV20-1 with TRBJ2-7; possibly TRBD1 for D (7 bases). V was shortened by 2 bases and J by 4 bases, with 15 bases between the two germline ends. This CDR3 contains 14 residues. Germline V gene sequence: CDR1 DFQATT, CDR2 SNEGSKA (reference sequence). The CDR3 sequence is CSARQGGLPYEQYF. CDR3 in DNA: TGCAGTGCTAGACAGGGGGGCCTACCTTACGAGCAGTACTTC.

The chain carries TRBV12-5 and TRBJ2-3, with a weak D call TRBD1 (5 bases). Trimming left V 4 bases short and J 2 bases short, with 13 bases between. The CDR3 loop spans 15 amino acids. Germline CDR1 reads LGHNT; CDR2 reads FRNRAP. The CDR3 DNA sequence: TGTGCTAGTGGTTGGGGCTCGTACTCCACAGATACGCAGTATTTT. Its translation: CASGWGSYSTDTQYF.

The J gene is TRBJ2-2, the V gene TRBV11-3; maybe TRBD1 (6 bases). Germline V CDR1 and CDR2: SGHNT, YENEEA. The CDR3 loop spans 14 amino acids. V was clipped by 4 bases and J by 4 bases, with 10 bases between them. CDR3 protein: CASSSHRVTGELFF. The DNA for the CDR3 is TGTGCCAGCAGCTCGCACAGGGTCACCGGGGAGCTGTTTTTT.

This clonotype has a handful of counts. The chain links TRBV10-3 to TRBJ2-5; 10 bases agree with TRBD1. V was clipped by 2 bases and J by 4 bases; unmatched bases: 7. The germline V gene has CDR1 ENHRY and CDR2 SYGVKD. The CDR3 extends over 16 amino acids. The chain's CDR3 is CAISEPTGGRLETQYF. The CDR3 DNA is TGTGCCATCAGTGAGCCGACAGGGGGCCGTCTAGAGACCCAGTACTTC.

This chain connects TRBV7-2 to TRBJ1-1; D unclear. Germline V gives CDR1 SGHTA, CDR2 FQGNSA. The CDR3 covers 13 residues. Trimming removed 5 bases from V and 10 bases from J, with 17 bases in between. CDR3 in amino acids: CASSPPPIALAFF. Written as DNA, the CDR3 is TGTGCCAGCAGCCCCCCGCCTATTGCCTTAGCTTTCTTT.

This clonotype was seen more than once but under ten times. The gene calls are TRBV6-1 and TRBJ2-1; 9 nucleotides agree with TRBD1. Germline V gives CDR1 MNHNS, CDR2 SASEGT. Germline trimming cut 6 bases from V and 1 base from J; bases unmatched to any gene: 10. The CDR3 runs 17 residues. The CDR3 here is CASSGQGTAKSYNEQFF. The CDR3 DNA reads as TGTGCCAGCAGCGGACAGGGGACCGCCAAATCCTACAATGAGCAGTTCTTC.

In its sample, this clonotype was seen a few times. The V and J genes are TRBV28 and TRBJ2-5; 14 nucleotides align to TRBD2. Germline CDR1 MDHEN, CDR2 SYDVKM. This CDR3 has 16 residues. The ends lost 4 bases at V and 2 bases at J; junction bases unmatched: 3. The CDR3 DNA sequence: TGTGCCAGCAGTTCGTGGACTAGCGGGAGGCAAGAGACCCAGTACTTC. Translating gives CASSSWTSGRQETQYF.

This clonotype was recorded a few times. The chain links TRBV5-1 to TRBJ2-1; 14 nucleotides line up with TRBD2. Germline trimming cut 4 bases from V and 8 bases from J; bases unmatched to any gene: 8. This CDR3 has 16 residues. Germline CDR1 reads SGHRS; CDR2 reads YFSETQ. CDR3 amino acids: CASSGGGLAGVDEQFF. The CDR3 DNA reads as TGCGCCAGCAGCGGGGGGGGACTAGCGGGAGTCGATGAGCAGTTCTTC. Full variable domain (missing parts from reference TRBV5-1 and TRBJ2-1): KAGVTQTPRYLIKTRGQQVTLSCSPISGHRSVSWYQQTPGQGLQFLFEYFSETQRNKGNFPGRFSGRQFSNSRSEMNVSTLELGDSALYLCASSGGGLAGVDEQFFGPGTRLTVL.

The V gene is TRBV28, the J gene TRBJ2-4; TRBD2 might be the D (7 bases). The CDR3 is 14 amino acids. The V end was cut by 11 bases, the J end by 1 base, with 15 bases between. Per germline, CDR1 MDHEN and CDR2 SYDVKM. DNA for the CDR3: TGTGCCGGCCGGGGGGCGGGGGCCAAAAACATTCAGTACTTC. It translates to CAGRGAGAKNIQYF.

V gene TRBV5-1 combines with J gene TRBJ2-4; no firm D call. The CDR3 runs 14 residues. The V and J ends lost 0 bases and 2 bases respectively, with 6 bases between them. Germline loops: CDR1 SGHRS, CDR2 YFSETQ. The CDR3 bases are TGCGCCAGCAGCTTGGCTGTGACCAAAAACATTCAGTACTTC. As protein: CASSLAVTKNIQYF.

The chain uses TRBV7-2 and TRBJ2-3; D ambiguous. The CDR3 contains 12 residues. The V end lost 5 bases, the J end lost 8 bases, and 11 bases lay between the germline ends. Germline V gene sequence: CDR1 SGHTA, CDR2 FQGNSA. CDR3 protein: CASSTQRTTQYF. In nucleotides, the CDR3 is TGTGCCAGCAGCACGCAAAGGACTACGCAGTATTTT.

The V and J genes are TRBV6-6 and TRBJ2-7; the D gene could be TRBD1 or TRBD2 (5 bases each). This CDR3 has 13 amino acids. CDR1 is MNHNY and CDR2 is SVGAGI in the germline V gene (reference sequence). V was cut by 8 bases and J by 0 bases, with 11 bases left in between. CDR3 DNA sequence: TGTGCCAGCGAGGGGCCAAGCTCCTACGAGCAGTACTTC. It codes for CASEGPSSYEQYF.